This T cell receptor (beta chain) stems from a study of Tregs in tolerant kidney transplant recipients. This CDR3 comprises 15 residues. Trimming stripped 5 bases from V and 0 bases from J, with 11 bases between. The germline gives CDR1 SGHRS, CDR2 YFSETQ. Clones were sequenced by immunoSEQ multiplex PCR, and TCRdb holds only the in-frame ones, with some missing. This sample has around 230,000 clones, with more than 65% found just once. Sequenced material: CD4+ T cells from blood. The clonotype was recovered from a human donor in good health. The chain is built from TRBV5-1 and TRBJ2-2; the D gene is possibly TRBD1 (6 bases). The CDR3 nucleotides read TGCGCCAGCAGTCCTGGGGACACGAACACCGGGGAGCTGTTTTTT. It specifies CASSPGDTNTGELFF. Together with reference TRBV5-1 and TRBJ2-2, the CDR3 gives the full variable domain: KAGVTQTPRYLIKTRGQQVTLSCSPISGHRSVSWYQQTPGQGLQFLFEYFSETQRNKGNFPGRFSGRQFSNSRSEMNVSTLELGDSALYLCASSPGDTNTGELFFGEGSRLTVL.